The rows below give T cell receptor beta chains drawn from one sample of a study of cytomegalovirus exposure and HLA in healthy donors. TCRdb keeps only in-frame clones here, not all; method: immunoSEQ multiplex PCR. The profile shows 90,000 or so clones, about four fifths of them singletons. The sample was PBMCs. These receptors were taken from a man aged 25-45 years in good health and CMV-seropositive. The CDR3 runs from the conserved cysteine through the conserved F or W. A D gene is named only where the DNA matches it firmly. Expanded clones are given a class, and other clones once, few, many or no size at all.

size: NA; V: TRBV28; D: TRBD1; length: 17; J: TRBJ1-6; DNA: TGTGCCAGCAGTGTCCAAACGGGACAGGCCATCGGGTCACCCCTCCACTTT; CDR3: CASSVQTGQAIGSPLHF
size: NA; V: TRBV13; D: TRBD2; length: 19; J: TRBJ2-7; DNA: TGTGCCAGCAGCCTCCCGCCGTTAGCGGGAGGCCCCATCGGGATCGAGCAGTACTTC; CDR3: CASSLPPLAGGPIGIEQYF
size: NA; V: TRBV14; D: NA; length: 16; J: TRBJ2-3; DNA: TGTGCCAGCAGCCAACTCGCTGCACTCAGCACAGATACGCAGTATTTT; CDR3: CASSQLAALSTDTQYF
size: NA; V: TRBV10-3; D: NA; length: 14; J: TRBJ2-1; DNA: TGTGCCATCAGTGAGGGGGACTTTGTGGATGAGCAGTTCTTC; CDR3: CAISEGDFVDEQFF
size: NA; V: TRBV28; D: TRBD1; length: 14; J: TRBJ2-7; DNA: TGTGCCAGCAGTTTTTTCCGGACAGGCTACGAGCAGTACTTC; CDR3: CASSFFRTGYEQYF
size: NA; V: TRBV4-1; D: TRBD2; length: 15; J: TRBJ2-7; DNA: TGCGCCAGCAGCCAAGAACGGCTAGCGGGAGCCGAGCAGTACTTC; CDR3: CASSQERLAGAEQYF
size: NA; V: TRBV18; D: NA; length: 13; J: TRBJ2-3; DNA: TGTGCCACCAACTCCCAAGGCACAGATACGCAGTATTTT; CDR3: CATNSQGTDTQYF
size: NA; V: TRBV2; D: TRBD1; length: 14; J: TRBJ1-5; DNA: TGTGCCAGCAGTTCGGGACAGGACAATCAGCCCCAGCATTTT; CDR3: CASSSGQDNQPQHF
size: NA; V: TRBV30; D: TRBD2; length: 13; J: TRBJ2-7; DNA: TGTGCCTGGAGTACTAGCGGTTCCTACGAGCAGTACTTC; CDR3: CAWSTSGSYEQYF
size: NA; V: TRBV9; D: NA; length: 17; J: TRBJ2-1; DNA: TGTGCCAGCAGCGTAGTTGGTCTGGGTCAGGGGCCGATTGAGCAGTTCTTC; CDR3: CASSVVGLGQGPIEQFF
size: medium-sized; V: TRBV6-4; D: NA; length: 15; J: TRBJ1-4; DNA: TGTGCCAGCAGTGAAGGGGAGGGAACTAATGAAAAACTGTTTTTT; CDR3: CASSEGEGTNEKLFF
size: NA; V: TRBV28; D: TRBD1; length: 14; J: TRBJ1-2; DNA: TGTGCCAGCAGTCTATGGGACAGGGAATCTGGCTACACCTTC; CDR3: CASSLWDRESGYTF
size: NA; V: TRBV12-5; D: TRBD1; length: 15; J: TRBJ1-1; DNA: TGTGCTAGTGGTCTCGGACAGGGTGAGAACACTGAAGCTTTCTTT; CDR3: CASGLGQGENTEAFF
size: NA; V: TRBV5-6; D: TRBD2; length: 13; J: TRBJ2-1; DNA: TGTGCCAGCAGCTATGGACTAGCCGGTGAGCAGTTCTTC; CDR3: CASSYGLAGEQFF
size: NA; V: TRBV10-1; D: NA; length: 13; J: TRBJ1-3; DNA: TGCGCCAGCAACGGGGTTTCAGGAAACACCATATATTTT; CDR3: CASNGVSGNTIYF
size: NA; V: TRBV5-1; D: TRBD1; length: 14; J: TRBJ1-2; DNA: TGCGCCAGCAGCTTGGAGGGGGGACAGGCTGGCTACACCTTC; CDR3: CASSLEGGQAGYTF
size: NA; V: TRBV5-6; D: NA; length: 15; J: TRBJ1-5; DNA: TGTGCCAGCAGCTTGGCAGGCAGCTTCAATCAGCCCCAGCATTTT; CDR3: CASSLAGSFNQPQHF
size: NA; V: TRBV2; D: TRBD1; length: 16; J: TRBJ1-3; DNA: TGTGCCAGCAGTCGTATGCAGGGGGCTCGAGGAAACACCATATATTTT; CDR3: CASSRMQGARGNTIYF
size: NA; V: TRBV5-1; D: NA; length: 13; J: TRBJ1-1; DNA: TGCGCCAGCAGCTCACAGGGAAACACTGAAGCTTTCTTT; CDR3: CASSSQGNTEAFF
size: NA; V: TRBV7-9; D: TRBD2; length: 18; J: TRBJ2-5; DNA: TGTGCCAGCAGCTCATACCTCGGACTAGCGGGAGCCCAAGAGACCCAGTACTTC; CDR3: CASSSYLGLAGAQETQYF
size: NA; V: TRBV29-1; D: TRBD2; length: 13; J: TRBJ2-5; DNA: TGCAGCGTTGACACTAGCGGAGGGGAGACCCAGTACTTC; CDR3: CSVDTSGGETQYF
size: NA; V: TRBV27; D: NA; length: 16; J: TRBJ2-1; DNA: TGTGCCAGCAGTTCAACAGGGCCAGGGCAGAACAATGAGCAGTTCTTC; CDR3: CASSSTGPGQNNEQFF
size: once; V: TRBV6-5; D: NA; length: 14; J: TRBJ1-1; DNA: TGTGCCAGCAGGCCTACAGGGCACCTCGTTCGGGCTTTCTTT; CDR3: CASRPTGHLVRAFF
size: NA; V: TRBV28; D: TRBD2; length: 15; J: TRBJ2-5; DNA: TGTGCCAGCAGTTTTGGCGGACTAGCGGGAGAGACCCAGTACTTC; CDR3: CASSFGGLAGETQYF
size: NA; V: TRBV6-1; D: NA; length: 20; J: TRBJ1-1; DNA: TGTGCCAGCAGTGGAAGGAGATCGGAGGAAGTCTACTTCATGAACACTGAAGCTTTCTTT; CDR3: CASSGRRSEEVYFMNTEAFF
size: NA; V: TRBV7-7; D: NA; length: 14; J: TRBJ2-2; DNA: TGTGCCAGCAGCTTTAATCCCGGGGCCGGGGAGCTGTTTTTT; CDR3: CASSFNPGAGELFF
size: NA; V: TRBV5-6; D: NA; length: 15; J: TRBJ2-3; DNA: TGTGCCAGCACCAAAGACAGGAGAACCACAGATACGCAGTATTTT; CDR3: CASTKDRRTTDTQYF
size: NA; V: TRBV27; D: TRBD2; length: 15; J: TRBJ2-1; DNA: TGTGCCAGCAGTTTATACAGCGGGGGCTACAATGAGCAGTTCTTC; CDR3: CASSLYSGGYNEQFF
size: NA; V: TRBV7-2; D: NA; length: 18; J: TRBJ2-1; DNA: TGTGCCAGCAGCTTAGTCGGTGGTAGCGTGAGCTCCTACAATGAGCAGTTCTTC; CDR3: CASSLVGGSVSSYNEQFF
size: NA; V: TRBV10-3; D: TRBD1; length: 14; J: TRBJ1-1; DNA: TGTGCCATCAGTGAGTCCGGACAGGGGTTTGAAGCTTTCTTT; CDR3: CAISESGQGFEAFF
size: NA; V: TRBV28; D: NA; length: 14; J: TRBJ2-6; DNA: TGTGCCAGCCTGCGGTCCTCTGGGGCCAACGTCCTGACTTTC; CDR3: CASLRSSGANVLTF
size: NA; V: TRBV5-1; D: NA; length: 15; J: TRBJ2-5; DNA: TGCGCCAGCAGCTTGGGACAGACTTCATCAGAGACCCAGTACTTC; CDR3: CASSLGQTSSETQYF
size: NA; V: TRBV27; D: TRBD1; length: 16; J: TRBJ2-2; DNA: TGTGCCAGCAGTCCGAACCAGGGGGCCTATACCGGGGAGCTGTTTTTT; CDR3: CASSPNQGAYTGELFF
size: NA; V: TRBV2; D: TRBD2; length: 13; J: TRBJ2-7; DNA: TGTGCCAGCCGGACTAGCGGGCTATACGAGCAGTACTTC; CDR3: CASRTSGLYEQYF
size: NA; V: TRBV19; D: NA; length: 12; J: TRBJ1-5; DNA: TGTGCCAGTACCAGGGATCAACAGCCCCAGCATTTT; CDR3: CASTRDQQPQHF
size: NA; V: TRBV5-6; D: NA; length: 16; J: TRBJ2-3; DNA: TGTGCCAGCAGCTTGGTGGGCCAGGGTAGCACAGATACGCAGTATTTT; CDR3: CASSLVGQGSTDTQYF
size: NA; V: TRBV5-5; D: TRBD1; length: 14; J: TRBJ1-1; DNA: TGTGCCAGCAGCTTTTGGTCCCAGACAGGGAAAGCTTTCTTT; CDR3: CASSFWSQTGKAFF
size: NA; V: TRBV7-2; D: TRBD1; length: 16; J: TRBJ2-3; DNA: TGTGCCAGCAGCTTTCCGGACAGGGTCAACACAGATACGCAGTATTTT; CDR3: CASSFPDRVNTDTQYF
size: NA; V: TRBV28; D: TRBD1; length: 15; J: TRBJ1-5; DNA: TGTGCCAGCAGTCGACCGGGACAGGGGGCTCAGCCCCAGCATTTT; CDR3: CASSRPGQGAQPQHF
size: NA; V: TRBV10-1; D: NA; length: 13; J: TRBJ2-7; DNA: TGCGCCAGCAGTGAAGGGGGCTCCTACGAGCAGTACTTC; CDR3: CASSEGGSYEQYF
size: few; V: TRBV28; D: TRBD1; length: 13; J: TRBJ1-2; DNA: TGTGCCAGCATTGCAGGGGGCCGGTATGGCTACACCTTC; CDR3: CASIAGGRYGYTF
size: NA; V: TRBV28; D: TRBD2; length: 15; J: TRBJ2-7; DNA: TGTGCCAGCGGTCGGGGGGGAGGTGGGTCCTACGAGCAGTACTTC; CDR3: CASGRGGGGSYEQYF
size: NA; V: TRBV5-4; D: NA; length: 15; J: TRBJ2-7; DNA: TGTGCCAGCAGCTCCCCACGGGAGAGCTCCTACGAGCAGTACTTC; CDR3: CASSSPRESSYEQYF
size: NA; V: TRBV5-8; D: NA; length: 15; J: TRBJ2-1; DNA: TGTGCCAGCAGCCCTATACCTAGCTCCTACAATGAGCAGTTCTTC; CDR3: CASSPIPSSYNEQFF
size: NA; V: TRBV19; D: TRBD1; length: 16; J: TRBJ1-6; DNA: TGTGCCAGTGAAGACAGGGGAGGATATGGTAATTCACCCCTCCACTTT; CDR3: CASEDRGGYGNSPLHF
size: NA; V: TRBV6-5; D: TRBD1; length: 15; J: TRBJ1-1; DNA: TGTGCCAGCAGTCCTTCAACCGGGACAGGGTTCGAAGCTTTCTTT; CDR3: CASSPSTGTGFEAFF
size: few; V: TRBV18; D: NA; length: 15; J: TRBJ1-1; DNA: TGTGCCAGCTCACCGTCAGGGGTTTGGAACACTGAAGCTTTCTTT; CDR3: CASSPSGVWNTEAFF